The present T cell receptor beta chain was sequenced within a study of control samples from healthy donors and cancer patients. CDR1 is SGHTA and CDR2 is FQGNSA in the germline V gene. The CDR3 is made up of 17 amino acids. V gave up 4 bases and J gave up 5 bases; unmatched junction bases: 8. Assay: immunoSEQ multiplex PCR; the TCRdb copy retains only in-frame clones and omits some. The repertoire holds 90,000 to 100,000 clones, 75% to 85% seen once, with roughly a tenth in the top ten. The source of this sequence is a woman aged 25 to 39 in good health. The rearrangement links TRBV7-2 to TRBJ2-7; 16 bases line up with TRBD2. Sequencing was carried out using blood. The DNA for the CDR3 is TGTGCCAGCAGCTCCGCAGGGACTAGCGGGGGGGCCAACGAGCAGTACTTC. It is translated as CASSSAGTSGGANEQYF.